This T cell receptor (beta chain) originates from a study of blood T cell repertoires in COVID-19. Study context: The study drew acute and convalescent COVID-19 samples from the United States, Italy and Spain. From T cells, B-cell-depleted T cells, or PBMCs came the material, which was cDNA or gDNA.

This CDR3 has 14 amino acids. V lost 0 bases, J lost 7 bases, and 12 bases lay in between. Germline lookup yields CDR1 MNHEY and CDR2 SVGAGI. Original data processing: Counts of nucleated cells, estimated from reference gene primer amplification, were obtained. Sequencing was performed with immunoSEQ multiplex PCR; in TCRdb, only in-frame clones are kept and a portion is missing. The D gene and trimming were derived from the DNA, and the V and J assignments and clone size from that table. The sample lists about 110,000 clones; 76% were seen once. The rearrangement uses TRBV6-5 and TRBJ1-1; TRBD1 is a possible D gene (5 bases). This clonotype was sampled from an elderly woman with acute or convalescent COVID-19. The sequenced material came from peripheral blood. The CDR3 loop is CASSYSGGAYEAFF. The DNA of the CDR3 is TGTGCCAGCAGTTACTCGGGTGGGGCTTATGAAGCTTTCTTT.